Below, 15 T cell receptor beta chains from the same sample are listed, as sequenced in a study of blood T cell repertoires in COVID-19. Clones were read by immunoSEQ multiplex PCR, and TCRdb kept only the in-frame ones, dropping some. The sample has about 230,000 clones; roughly 80% are singletons. The sequenced material came from peripheral blood. The source is a woman in her forties or fifties with acute or convalescent COVID-19.

This clone occurred once. This chain joins TRBV27 and TRBJ2-5; D is possibly TRBD1 (7 bases). V was cut by 7 bases and J by 1 base, with 16 bases left in between. CDR3 length: 15 residues. In germline, CDR1 is MNHEY, CDR2 SMNVEV (reference sequence). Here the CDR3 reads CASKPLRDSQETQYF. The CDR3 coding sequence is TGTGCCAGCAAGCCCCTGCGGGACAGCCAAGAGACCCAGTACTTC.

The chain recombines TRBV7-9 with TRBJ2-3; 8 positions match TRBD2. Germline CDR1 SEHNR, CDR2 FQNEAQ (reference sequence). The CDR3 length is 16 residues. Trimming at V came to 5 bases and at J to 2 bases, leaving 9 bases not matched to a gene. The CDR3 DNA reads as TGTGCCAGCAGCCCGGGACTAGGTGCTTCCACAGATACGCAGTATTTT. This gives the protein CASSPGLGASTDTQYF.

The chain uses TRBV7-3 and TRBJ2-1; D is perhaps TRBD1 (6 bases). V shed 5 bases and J shed 4 bases, with 24 bases lying between them. The germline gives CDR1 SGHTA, CDR2 FQGTGA. This CDR3 spans 18 amino acids. The CDR3 nucleotides are TGTGCCAGCAGCCCAACTGCGCTCGGCAGGGGCTCATACAATGAGCAGTTCTTC. Its translation is CASSPTALGRGSYNEQFF.

The chain couples TRBV3-1 (or the pseudogene TRBV3-2) to TRBJ1-5; 10 nucleotides align to TRBD1. Looked up from germline, CDR1 is LGHDT and CDR2 is YNNKEL (reference sequence). The V segment lost 4 bases and the J segment 8 bases; nucleotides outside the gene matches: 8. The CDR3 runs to 15 residues. CDR3: CASSRRQGAAEPQHF. CDR3 nucleotide sequence: TGTGCCAGCAGCCGGAGACAGGGGGCGGCGGAGCCCCAGCATTTT.

This clone was seen more than once but under ten times. The rearrangement joins TRBV18 to TRBJ2-3; possible D gene TRBD2, 6 bases. Trimming shortened V by 4 bases and J by 2 bases, and 10 bases separated the two germline ends. Germline V gives CDR1 KGHSH, CDR2 LQKENI. The CDR3 contains 14 residues. The CDR3 region has the DNA TGTGCCAGCTCACAGTGGGAGGTCACAGATACGCAGTATTTT. Its protein product is CASSQWEVTDTQYF.

This rearrangement joins TRBV2 to TRBJ1-1; 8 bases line up with TRBD1. Germline lookup yields CDR1 SNHLY and CDR2 FYNNEI. Germline trimming cut 6 bases from V and 6 bases from J; bases unmatched to any gene: 6. The CDR3 extends over 13 amino acids. CDR3 sequence reads: CASRFRGPPEAFF. DNA of the CDR3: TGTGCCAGCAGGTTCAGGGGGCCACCTGAAGCTTTCTTT.

The chain couples TRBV5-4 to TRBJ2-5, with 10 bases that match TRBD2. The ends lost 5 bases at V and 4 bases at J; junction bases unmatched: 11. The CDR3 loop spans 16 amino acids. Germline V gene sequence: CDR1 SGHNT, CDR2 YYREEE (reference sequence). Here the CDR3 DNA reads TGTGCCAGCAGTCCTCAAGCGGGGGGGCACGGAGAGACCCAGTACTTC. This gives the protein CASSPQAGGHGETQYF.

This sequence joins TRBV18 and TRBJ2-7; a possible D gene is TRBD1 (6 bases). Germline V gene data show CDR1 as KGHSH and CDR2 as LQKENI. Trimming stripped 4 bases from V and 6 bases from J, with 10 bases between. The CDR3 runs to 12 residues. This chain's CDR3 is CASSRAGAEQYF. The CDR3, as DNA: TGTGCCAGCTCACGCGCAGGGGCCGAGCAGTACTTC.

The rearrangement joins TRBV11-2 to TRBJ2-1; no definite D call. The CDR3 runs 11 residues. CDR1 is SGHAT, CDR2 FQNNGV, per germline. The V end lost 3 bases, the J end lost 5 bases, and 2 bases lay between the germline ends. CDR3 bases: TGTGCCAGCAGCTTTAACAATGAGCAGTTCTTC. Translating gives CASSFNNEQFF.

The chain employs TRBV7-3 and TRBJ2-5; D remains ambiguous. CDR1 is SGHTA and CDR2 is FQGTGA in the germline V gene. This CDR3 spans 15 amino acids. Trimming cost V 1 base and J 0 bases, with 9 bases left between them. CDR3 amino acids: CASSLIGADQETQYF. The CDR3 DNA follows: TGTGCCAGCAGCTTAATAGGAGCAGACCAAGAGACCCAGTACTTC.

This clone occurred once. The CDR3 DNA reads TGTGCCAGCAGCTCAAGACAGGCAACTAATGAAAAACTGTTTTTT. It translates to CASSSRQATNEKLFF. V usage is TRBV5-4 and J usage is TRBJ1-4; D may be TRBD1 (6 bases). V was clipped by 3 bases and J by 0 bases, with 9 bases between them. CDR1 and CDR2 (germline): SGHNT, YYREEE (reference sequence). The length of the CDR3 is 15 residues.

J is TRBJ1-4 and V is TRBV29-1; the D gene is possibly TRBD1 (6 bases). Trimming shortened V by 2 bases and J by 3 bases, and 10 bases separated the two germline ends. The CDR3 sequence is 14 residues long. Germline V CDR1 and CDR2: SQVTM, ANQGSEA. The CDR3 DNA reads as TGCAGCGTTGAAACGGCAGGGGCTAATGAAAAACTGTTTTTT. Protein sequence: CSVETAGANEKLFF.

The CDR3 DNA reads as TGCGCCAGCAGCTTACGGGGGAACACCGGGGAGCTGTTTTTT. Translation: CASSLRGNTGELFF. V usage is TRBV5-1 and J usage is TRBJ2-2; D is possibly TRBD2 (5 bases). The CDR3 consists of 14 residues. Trimming left V 2 bases short and J 1 base short, with 6 bases between. CDR1 SGHRS and CDR2 YFSETQ come from the germline V gene.

This clone was observed a single time. The V gene is TRBV7-2, the J gene TRBJ1-4; 7 bases are shared with TRBD1. The V and J ends lost 2 bases and 7 bases, in that order; junction bases with no gene match: 7. CDR1 is SGHTA and CDR2 is FQGNSA in the germline V gene. The CDR3 is made up of 15 amino acids. The CDR3, as DNA: TGTGCCAGCAGCTTAACCGGGACAGAGGGTGAAAAACTGTTTTTT. Protein: CASSLTGTEGEKLFF.

This clone was recorded only once. The V gene is TRBV27, the J gene TRBJ2-5, with D tentatively TRBD2 (5 bases). The CDR3 is 13 amino acids. The germline V and J ends were trimmed by 8 bases and 3 bases, with 13 bases remaining between them. The germline V gene encodes CDR1 MNHEY and CDR2 SMNVEV (reference sequence). CDR3 DNA sequence: TGTGCCAGCCGGCGGGCAGACAAAGAGACCCAGTACTTC. Translated: CASRRADKETQYF.